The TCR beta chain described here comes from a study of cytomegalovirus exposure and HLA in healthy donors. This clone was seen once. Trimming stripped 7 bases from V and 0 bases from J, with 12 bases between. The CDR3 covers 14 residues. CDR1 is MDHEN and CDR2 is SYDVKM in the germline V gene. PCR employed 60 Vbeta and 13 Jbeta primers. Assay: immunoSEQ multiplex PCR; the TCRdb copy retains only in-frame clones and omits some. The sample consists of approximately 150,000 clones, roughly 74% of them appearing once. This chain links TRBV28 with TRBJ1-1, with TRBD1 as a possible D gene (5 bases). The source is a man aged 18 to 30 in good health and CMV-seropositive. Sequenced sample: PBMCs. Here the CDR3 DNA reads TGTGCCAGCATAGGCAGGGTTGTGAACACTGAAGCTTTCTTT. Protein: CASIGRVVNTEAFF.